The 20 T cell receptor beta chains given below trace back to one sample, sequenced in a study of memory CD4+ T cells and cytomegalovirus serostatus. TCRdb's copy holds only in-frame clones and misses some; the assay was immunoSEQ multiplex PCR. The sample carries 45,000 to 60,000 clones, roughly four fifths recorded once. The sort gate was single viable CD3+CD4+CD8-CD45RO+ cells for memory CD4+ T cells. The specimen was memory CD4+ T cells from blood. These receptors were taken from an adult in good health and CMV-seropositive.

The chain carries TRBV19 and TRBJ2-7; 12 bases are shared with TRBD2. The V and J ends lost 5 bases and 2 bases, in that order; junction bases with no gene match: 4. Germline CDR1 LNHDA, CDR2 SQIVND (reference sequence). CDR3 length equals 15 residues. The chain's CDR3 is CASSETSGGPYEQYF. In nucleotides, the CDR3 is TGTGCCAGTAGTGAGACTAGCGGGGGACCCTACGAGCAGTACTTC. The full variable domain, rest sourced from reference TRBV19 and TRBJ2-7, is DGGITQSPKYLFRKEGQNVTLSCEQNLNHDAMYWYRQDPGQGLRLIYYSQIVNDFQKGDIAEGYSVSREKKESFPLTVTSAQKNPTAFYLCASSETSGGPYEQYFGPGTRLTVT.

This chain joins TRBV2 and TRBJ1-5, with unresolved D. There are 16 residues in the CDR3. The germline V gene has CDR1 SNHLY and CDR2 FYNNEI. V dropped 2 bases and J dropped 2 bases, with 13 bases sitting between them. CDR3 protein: CASSEWGGIGNQPQHF. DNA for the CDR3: TGTGCCAGCAGTGAATGGGGAGGGATCGGCAATCAGCCCCAGCATTTT.

In DNA, the CDR3 is TGTGCCAGCAAATTTAGCCCTAGCACAGATACGCAGTATTTT. It yields the protein CASKFSPSTDTQYF. This chain joins TRBV2 and TRBJ2-3; D remains ambiguous. The V end lost 7 bases, the J end lost 0 bases, and 11 bases lay between the germline ends. Germline V gene lookup returns CDR1 SNHLY and CDR2 FYNNEI. The CDR3 length is 14 residues.

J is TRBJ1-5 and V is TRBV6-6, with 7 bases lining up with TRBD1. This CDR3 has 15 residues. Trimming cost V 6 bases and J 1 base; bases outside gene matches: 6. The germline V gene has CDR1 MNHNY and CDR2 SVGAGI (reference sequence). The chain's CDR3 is CASSQTGLSNQPQHF. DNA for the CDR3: TGTGCCAGCAGCCAGACAGGGTTGAGCAATCAGCCCCAGCATTTT.

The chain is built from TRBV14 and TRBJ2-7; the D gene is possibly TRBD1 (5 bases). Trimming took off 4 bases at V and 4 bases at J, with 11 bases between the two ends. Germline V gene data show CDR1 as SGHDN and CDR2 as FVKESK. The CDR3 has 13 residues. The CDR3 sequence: CASSPDIRYEQYF. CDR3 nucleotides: TGTGCCAGCAGCCCGGACATCAGATACGAGCAGTACTTC.

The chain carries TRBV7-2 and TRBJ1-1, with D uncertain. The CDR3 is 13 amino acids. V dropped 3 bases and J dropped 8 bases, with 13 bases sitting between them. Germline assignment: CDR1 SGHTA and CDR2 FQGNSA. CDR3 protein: CASSLRRRKEAFF. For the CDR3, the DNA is TGTGCCAGCAGCTTGCGACGGAGAAAGGAAGCTTTCTTT.

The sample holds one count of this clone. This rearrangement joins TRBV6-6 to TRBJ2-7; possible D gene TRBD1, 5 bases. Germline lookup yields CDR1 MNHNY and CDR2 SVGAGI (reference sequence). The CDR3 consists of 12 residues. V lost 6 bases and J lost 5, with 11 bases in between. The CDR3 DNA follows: TGTGCCAGCAGCCCAGGGTGGGACGAGCAGTACTTC. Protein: CASSPGWDEQYF.

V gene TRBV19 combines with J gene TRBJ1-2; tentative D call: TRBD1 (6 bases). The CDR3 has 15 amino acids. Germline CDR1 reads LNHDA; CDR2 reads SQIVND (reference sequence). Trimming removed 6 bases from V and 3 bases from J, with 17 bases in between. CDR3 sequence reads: CASRQTGIKDYGYTF. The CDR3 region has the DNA TGTGCCAGTAGGCAAACAGGGATAAAGGACTATGGCTACACCTTC.

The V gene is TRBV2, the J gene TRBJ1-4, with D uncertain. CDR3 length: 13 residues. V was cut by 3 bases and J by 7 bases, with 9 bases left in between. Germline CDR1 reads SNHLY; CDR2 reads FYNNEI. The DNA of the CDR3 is TGTGCCAGCAGTGACTTGGGAGGTGAAAAACTGTTTTTT. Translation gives CASSDLGGEKLFF.

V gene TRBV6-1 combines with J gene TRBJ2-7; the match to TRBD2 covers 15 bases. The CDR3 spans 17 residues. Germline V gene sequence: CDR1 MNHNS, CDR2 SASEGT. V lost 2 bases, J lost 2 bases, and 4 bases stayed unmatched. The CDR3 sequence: CASSETWTSGGAYEQYF. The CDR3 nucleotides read TGTGCCAGCAGTGAAACCTGGACTAGCGGGGGGGCCTACGAGCAGTACTTC.

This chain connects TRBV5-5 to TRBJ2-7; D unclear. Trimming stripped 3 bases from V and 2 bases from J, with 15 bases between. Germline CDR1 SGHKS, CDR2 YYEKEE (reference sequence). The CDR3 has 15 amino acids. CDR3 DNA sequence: TGTGCCAGCAGCTCGGTGGTTGGCGGCGCCTACGAGCAGTACTTC. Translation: CASSSVVGGAYEQYF.

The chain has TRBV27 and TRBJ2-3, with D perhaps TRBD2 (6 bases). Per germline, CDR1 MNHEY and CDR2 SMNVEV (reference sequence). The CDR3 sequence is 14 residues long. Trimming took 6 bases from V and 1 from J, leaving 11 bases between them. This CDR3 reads CASRPGERTDTQYF. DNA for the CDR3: TGTGCCAGCAGACCGGGAGAACGCACAGATACGCAGTATTTT.

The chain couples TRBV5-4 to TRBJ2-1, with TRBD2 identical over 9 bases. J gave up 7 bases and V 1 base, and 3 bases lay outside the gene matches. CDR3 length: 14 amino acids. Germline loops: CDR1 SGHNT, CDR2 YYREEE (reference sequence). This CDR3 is CASSLSGGRNEQFF. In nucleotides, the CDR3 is TGTGCCAGCAGCTTGAGCGGGGGGAGGAATGAGCAGTTCTTC.

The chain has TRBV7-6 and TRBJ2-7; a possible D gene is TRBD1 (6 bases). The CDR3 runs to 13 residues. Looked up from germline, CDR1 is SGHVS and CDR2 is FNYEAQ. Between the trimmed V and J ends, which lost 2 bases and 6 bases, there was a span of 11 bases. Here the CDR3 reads CASSLNRDLEQYF. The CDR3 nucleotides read TGTGCCAGCAGCTTAAACAGGGATCTCGAGCAGTACTTC. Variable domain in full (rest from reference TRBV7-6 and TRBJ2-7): GAGVSQSPRYKVTKRGQDVALRCDPISGHVSLYWYRQALGQGPEFLTYFNYEAQQDKSGLPNDRFSAERPEGSISTLTIQRTEQRDSAMYRCASSLNRDLEQYFGPGTRLTVT.

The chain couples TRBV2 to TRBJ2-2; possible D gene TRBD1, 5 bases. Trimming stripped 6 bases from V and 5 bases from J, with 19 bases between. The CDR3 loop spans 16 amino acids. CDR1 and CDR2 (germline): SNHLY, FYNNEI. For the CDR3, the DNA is TGTGCCAGCAGCCTATGGGGCAGAAGGGAAACCGGGGAGCTGTTTTTT. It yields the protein CASSLWGRRETGELFF.

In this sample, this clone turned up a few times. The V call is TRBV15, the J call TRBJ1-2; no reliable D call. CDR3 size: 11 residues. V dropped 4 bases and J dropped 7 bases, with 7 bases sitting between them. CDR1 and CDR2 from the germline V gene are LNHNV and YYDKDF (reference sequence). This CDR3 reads CATSNRGGYTF. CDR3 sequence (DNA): TGTGCCACCAGCAACCGAGGTGGCTACACCTTC.

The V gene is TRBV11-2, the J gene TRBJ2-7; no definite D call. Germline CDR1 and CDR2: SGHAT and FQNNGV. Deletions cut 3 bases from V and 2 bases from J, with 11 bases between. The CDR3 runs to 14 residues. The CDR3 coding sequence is TGTGCCAGCAGCTTGGTCCCCGATACCTACGAGCAGTACTTC. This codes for CASSLVPDTYEQYF.

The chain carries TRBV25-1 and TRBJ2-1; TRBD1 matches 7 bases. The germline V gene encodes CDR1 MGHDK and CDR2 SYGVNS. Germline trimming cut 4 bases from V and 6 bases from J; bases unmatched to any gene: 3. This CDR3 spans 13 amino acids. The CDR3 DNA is TGTGCCAGCAGTGGGGACAGTTTCAATGAGCAGTTCTTC. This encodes CASSGDSFNEQFF.

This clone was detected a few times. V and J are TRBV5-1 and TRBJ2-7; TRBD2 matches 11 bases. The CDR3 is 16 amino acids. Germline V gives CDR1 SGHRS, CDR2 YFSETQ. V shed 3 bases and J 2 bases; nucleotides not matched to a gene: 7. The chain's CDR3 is CASSWTLAGAAYEQYF. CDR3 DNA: TGCGCCAGCAGCTGGACACTAGCGGGGGCAGCCTACGAGCAGTACTTC.

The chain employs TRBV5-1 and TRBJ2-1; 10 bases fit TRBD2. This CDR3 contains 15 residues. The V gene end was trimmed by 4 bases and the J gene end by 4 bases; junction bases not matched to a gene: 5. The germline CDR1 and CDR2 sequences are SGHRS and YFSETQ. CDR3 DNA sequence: TGCGCCAGCAGCAGCGCAGCGGGGGGGTACAATGAGCAGTTCTTC. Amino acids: CASSSAAGGYNEQFF.